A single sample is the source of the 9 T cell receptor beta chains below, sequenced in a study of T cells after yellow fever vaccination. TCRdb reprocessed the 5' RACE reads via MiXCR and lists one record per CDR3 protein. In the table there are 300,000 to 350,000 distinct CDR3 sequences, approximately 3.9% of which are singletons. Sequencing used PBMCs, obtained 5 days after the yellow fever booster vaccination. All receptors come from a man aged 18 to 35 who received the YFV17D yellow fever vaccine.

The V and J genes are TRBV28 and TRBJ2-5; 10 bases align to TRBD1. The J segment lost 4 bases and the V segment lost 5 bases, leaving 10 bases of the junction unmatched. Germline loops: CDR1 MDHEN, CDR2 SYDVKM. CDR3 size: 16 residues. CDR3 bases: TGTGCCAGCAGTGGGGCGGGACAGGGGCAAAGAGAGACCCAGTACTTC. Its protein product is CASSGAGQGQRETQYF. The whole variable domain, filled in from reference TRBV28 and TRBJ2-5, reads DVKVTQSSRYLVKRTGEKVFLECVQDMDHENMFWYRQDPGLGLRLIYFSYDVKMKEKGDIPEGYSVSREKKERFSLILESASTNQTSMYLCASSGAGQGQRETQYFGPGTRLLVL.

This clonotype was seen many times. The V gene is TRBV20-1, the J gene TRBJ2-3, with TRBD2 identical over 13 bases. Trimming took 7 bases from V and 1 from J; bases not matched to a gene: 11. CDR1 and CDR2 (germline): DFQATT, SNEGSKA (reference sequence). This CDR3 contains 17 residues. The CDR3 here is CSVSGLAGAGRTDTQYF. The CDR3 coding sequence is TGCAGTGTCTCAGGACTAGCGGGGGCCGGACGCACAGATACGCAGTATTTT.

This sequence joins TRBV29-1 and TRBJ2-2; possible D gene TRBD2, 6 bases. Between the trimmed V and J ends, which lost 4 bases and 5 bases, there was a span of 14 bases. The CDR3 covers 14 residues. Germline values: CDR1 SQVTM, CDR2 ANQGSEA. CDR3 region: CSVAGVQGTGELFF. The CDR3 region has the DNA TGCAGCGTTGCGGGGGTGCAGGGAACCGGGGAGCTGTTTTTT.

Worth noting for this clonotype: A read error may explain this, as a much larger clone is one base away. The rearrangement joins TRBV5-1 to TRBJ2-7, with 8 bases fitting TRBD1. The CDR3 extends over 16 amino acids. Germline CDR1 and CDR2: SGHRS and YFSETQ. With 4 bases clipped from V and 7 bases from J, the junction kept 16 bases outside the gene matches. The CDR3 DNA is TGCGCCAGCAGCCTACAGGGTCAGGGGGCTTACCAAGAGCAGTACTTC. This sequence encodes CASSLQGQGAYQEQYF.

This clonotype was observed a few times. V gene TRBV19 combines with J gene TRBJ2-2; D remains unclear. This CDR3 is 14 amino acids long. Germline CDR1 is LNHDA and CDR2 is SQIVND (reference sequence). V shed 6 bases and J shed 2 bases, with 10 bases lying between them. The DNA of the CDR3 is TGTGCCAGTAGCCGGGCCCGAAACACCGGGGAGCTGTTTTTT. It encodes CASSRARNTGELFF.

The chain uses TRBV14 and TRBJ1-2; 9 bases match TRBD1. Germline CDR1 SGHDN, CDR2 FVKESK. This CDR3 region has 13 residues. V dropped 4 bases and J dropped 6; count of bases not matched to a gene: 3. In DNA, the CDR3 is TGTGCCAGCAGCCCACAGGGGGCTCATGGCTACACCTTC. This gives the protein CASSPQGAHGYTF.

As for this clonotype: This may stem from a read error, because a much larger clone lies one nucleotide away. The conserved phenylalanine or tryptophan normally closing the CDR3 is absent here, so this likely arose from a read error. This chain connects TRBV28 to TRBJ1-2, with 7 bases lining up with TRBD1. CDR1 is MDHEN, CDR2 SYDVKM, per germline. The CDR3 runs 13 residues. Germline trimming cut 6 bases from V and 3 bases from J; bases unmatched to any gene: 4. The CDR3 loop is CASSSGQDYGYTS. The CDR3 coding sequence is TGTGCCAGCAGCTCCGGACAGGACTATGGCTACACCTCA.

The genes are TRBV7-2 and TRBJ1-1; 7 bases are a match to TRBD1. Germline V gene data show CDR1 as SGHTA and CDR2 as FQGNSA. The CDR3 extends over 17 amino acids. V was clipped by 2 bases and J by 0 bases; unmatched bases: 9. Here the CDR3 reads CASSLSPGQRLNTEAFF. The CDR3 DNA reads TGTGCCAGCAGCTTAAGCCCGGGACAGCGATTGAACACTGAAGCTTTCTTT.

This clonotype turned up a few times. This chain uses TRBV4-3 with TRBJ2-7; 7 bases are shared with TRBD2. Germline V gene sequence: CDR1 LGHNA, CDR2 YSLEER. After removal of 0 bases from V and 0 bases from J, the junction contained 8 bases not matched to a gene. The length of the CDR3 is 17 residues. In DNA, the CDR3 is TGCGCCAGCAGCCAAGATCCCCAGCGGGGCGCCTCCTACGAGCAGTACGTC. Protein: CASSQDPQRGASYEQYV.